Following are 2 T cell receptor beta chains from one sample sequenced in a study of breast tumors, draining lymph nodes, adjacent tissues. TCRdb reprocessed the multiplex PCR reads via MiXCR and lists one record per CDR3 protein. There are around 300,000 distinct CDR3 sequences in the sample; about 30% occur only once, and 0.85% to 1.3% lies in the top ten. Samples came from axillary lymph nodes draining the breast cancer. The sequencing sample was made of axillary lymph node tissue. Receptor source: a female donor with breast cancer. Some clones in this sample may be carry-over from other donors' samples.

This clonotype was seen repeatedly, ten times or more. This chain joins TRBV5-1 and TRBJ2-1; no clear D gene. Trimming took off 2 bases at V and 5 bases at J, with 14 bases between the two ends. Per the germline V gene, CDR1 is SGHRS and CDR2 is YFSETQ. The CDR3 runs to 15 residues. For the CDR3, the DNA is TGCGCCAGCAGCTTCCTAGACCCGCACGACAATGAGCAGTTCTTC. Translation gives CASSFLDPHDNEQFF.

In its sample, this clonotype was seen a few times. The J gene is TRBJ1-2, the V gene TRBV3-1; the D is unclear. V gave up 5 bases and J gave up 6 bases, with 13 bases separating them. The CDR3 contains 13 residues. Germline loops: CDR1 LGHDT, CDR2 YNNKEL (reference sequence). For the CDR3, the DNA is TGTGCCAGCAGCTTCGGAGTCGGGGATGGCTACACCTTC. Protein: CASSFGVGDGYTF.